Below are 19 T cell receptor beta chains sequenced from a single sample in a study of cytomegalovirus exposure and HLA in healthy donors. The PCR ran on 60 Vbeta and 13 Jbeta primers. Libraries were prepared by immunoSEQ multiplex PCR; TCRdb keeps only in-frame clonotypes and omits some of them. The sample shows 110,000 to 150,000 clones, roughly 10% of them seen only once. The source material was PBMCs. Every receptor here comes from a man aged 45 to 65 in good health and CMV-seronegative.

The V and J genes are TRBV6-5 and TRBJ1-2; D remains ambiguous. Per the germline V gene, CDR1 is MNHEY and CDR2 is SVGAGI. V was trimmed by 2 bases and J by 3 bases, leaving 13 bases between them. This CDR3 contains 15 residues. The CDR3 sequence is CASSYTHARDYGYTF. The DNA of the CDR3 is TGTGCCAGCAGTTACACCCATGCCCGCGACTATGGCTACACCTTC.

This clone appeared a single time. The rearrangement links TRBV7-9 to TRBJ2-5; D perhaps matches TRBD1 (5 bases). V lost 1 base and J lost 0, with 15 bases in between. The CDR3 sequence is 17 residues long. Per germline, CDR1 SEHNR and CDR2 FQNEAQ (reference sequence). The CDR3 DNA is TGTGCCAGCAGCTTAGGGCCAGGGAAGCTTTACCAAGAGACCCAGTACTTC. Its protein is CASSLGPGKLYQETQYF.

This clone came up a few times. The rearrangement links TRBV14 to TRBJ2-1, with TRBD2 matching 11 bases. V was pared by 5 bases and J by 6 bases, with 3 bases of the junction left unmatched. Per the germline V gene, CDR1 is SGHDN and CDR2 is FVKESK. This CDR3 contains 14 residues. Here the CDR3 reads CASSSGLAVNEQFF. The CDR3 DNA is TGTGCCAGCAGCTCGGGACTAGCGGTCAATGAGCAGTTCTTC.

This chain links TRBV14 with TRBJ1-5, with a tentative D call TRBD1 (5 bases). The CDR3 covers 13 residues. In germline, CDR1 is SGHDN, CDR2 FVKESK. Between the trimmed V and J ends, which lost 4 bases and 4 bases, there was a span of 8 bases. The DNA for the CDR3 is TGTGCCAGCAGCCGACAGACGAATCAGCCCCAGCATTTT. It yields the protein CASSRQTNQPQHF. The variable domain in full, completed from reference TRBV14 and TRBJ1-5, reads EAGVTQFPSHSVIEKGQTVTLRCDPISGHDNLYWYRRVMGKEIKFLLHFVKESKQDESGMPNNRFLAERTGGTYSTLKVQPAELEDSGVYFCASSRQTNQPQHFGDGTRLSIL.

V and J are TRBV5-1 and TRBJ1-1; D not resolved. V was pared by 4 bases and J by 0 bases, with 7 bases between. The CDR3 consists of 13 residues. The V gene's germline CDR1 is SGHRS and CDR2 YFSETQ. The CDR3 nucleotides read TGCGCCAGCAGCGTATCCCTGAACACTGAAGCTTTCTTT. Amino acids: CASSVSLNTEAFF.

The chain has TRBV7-3 and TRBJ1-1, with a weak D call TRBD1 (5 bases). There are 14 residues in the CDR3. From germline, CDR1 is SGHTA and CDR2 FQGTGA. Trimming left V 5 bases short and J 3 bases short, with 13 bases between. In nucleotides, the CDR3 is TGTGCCAGCAGCCCGGGGGGGGGTTACACTGAAGCTTTCTTT. This encodes CASSPGGGYTEAFF.

This rearrangement joins TRBV2 to TRBJ2-2; D perhaps matches TRBD2 (5 bases). V gave up 9 bases and J gave up 3 bases, with 8 bases separating them. Germline V gene sequence: CDR1 SNHLY, CDR2 FYNNEI. The CDR3 runs to 12 residues. The CDR3 bases are TGTGCCAGTACACTAGACACCGGGGAGCTGTTTTTT. Its translation: CASTLDTGELFF.

This chain joins TRBV19 and TRBJ1-5; D uncertain. The CDR3 runs to 13 residues. Germline CDR1 and CDR2: LNHDA and SQIVND (reference sequence). V lost 1 base and J 6 bases, leaving 7 bases between the germline ends. The CDR3 sequence: CASSIGGIQPQHF. CDR3 DNA sequence: TGTGCCAGTAGTATAGGAGGGATTCAGCCCCAGCATTTT.

The V gene is TRBV11-1, the J gene TRBJ2-7; D is perhaps TRBD1 (6 bases). The V and J ends lost 6 bases and 0 bases respectively, with 18 bases between them. The CDR3 consists of 16 residues. Looked up from germline, CDR1 is SGHAT and CDR2 is FQDESV (reference sequence). CDR3 sequence: CASSKGQWGFSYEQYF. DNA of the CDR3: TGTGCCAGCAGTAAAGGACAGTGGGGTTTCTCCTACGAGCAGTACTTC.

In DNA, the CDR3 is TGTGCCAGCAGCTTATCAGGGGTGGGCGAGACCCAGTACTTC. Translating it yields CASSLSGVGETQYF. The V and J genes are TRBV7-2 and TRBJ2-5; maybe TRBD1 (6 bases). The germline gives CDR1 SGHTA, CDR2 FQGNSA. Trimming took off 2 bases at V and 5 bases at J, with 12 bases between the two ends. This CDR3 region has 14 residues.

This clone was detected a few times. At one end, the junction sequence differs from germline, possibly due to a read error. The sample holds other DNA sequences that translate to the same CDR3. The chain combines TRBV4-1 with TRBJ2-2; maybe TRBD2 (7 bases). Germline-derived CDR1 and CDR2 are MGHRA and YSYEKL. The CDR3 has 15 residues. The CDR3 bases are TGCGCCAGCAGCTTTCACAGGGAGGGCACCGGGGAGCTATTTTTT. Its protein product is CASSFHREGTGELFF.

There are a few counts of this clone. The gene calls are TRBV6-6 and TRBJ2-7, with TRBD1 matching 7 bases. Trimming at V came to 6 bases and at J to 0 bases, leaving 11 bases not matched to a gene. The germline CDR1 and CDR2 sequences are MNHNY and SVGAGI (reference sequence). The CDR3 runs 16 residues. In nucleotides, the CDR3 is TGTGCCAGCAGCTGGGGACAGACAGGGATCTCCTACGAGCAGTACTTC. Translation: CASSWGQTGISYEQYF.

A few counts support this clone. The rearrangement links TRBV29-1 to TRBJ2-5, with D uncertain. Germline V gene sequence: CDR1 SQVTM, CDR2 ANQGSEA. This CDR3 has 13 amino acids. V was trimmed by 2 bases and J by 7 bases, leaving 14 bases between them. CDR3 DNA sequence: TGCAGCGTTGAATCCGGGTCGGAGTGGACCCAGTACTTC. Encoded protein: CSVESGSEWTQYF.

This clone was seen ten or more times. The chain joins TRBV5-1 to TRBJ1-2, with D possibly being TRBD1 (6 bases). Trimming removed 0 bases at V and 7 bases at J, with 19 bases between. CDR3 length: 16 amino acids. Germline V gene lookup returns CDR1 SGHRS and CDR2 YFSETQ. CDR3 DNA sequence: TGCGCCAGCAGCTTGGACAGGGTTTATTCGGCGAGTGGCTACACCTTC. The encoded protein is CASSLDRVYSASGYTF.

The J gene is TRBJ2-7, the V gene TRBV18; D possibly corresponds to TRBD1 (5 bases). Germline values: CDR1 KGHSH, CDR2 LQKENI. This CDR3 spans 15 amino acids. V dropped 4 bases and J dropped 2 bases, with 15 bases sitting between them. The CDR3 loop is CASSQMTAATYEQYF. As DNA, the CDR3 is TGTGCCAGCTCACAGATGACAGCCGCCACCTACGAGCAGTACTTC. Full variable domain (rest looked up from reference TRBV18 and TRBJ2-7): NAGVMQNPRHLVRRRGQEARLRCSPMKGHSHVYWYRQLPEEGLKFMVYLQKENIIDESGMPKERFSAEFPKEGPSILRIQQVVRGDSAAYFCASSQMTAATYEQYFGPGTRLTVT.

V is TRBV4-1 and J is TRBJ2-1, with 14 bases matching TRBD2. The CDR3 runs 16 residues. V dropped 11 bases and J dropped 5; count of bases not matched to a gene: 11. The germline CDR1 and CDR2 sequences are MGHRA and YSYEKL. CDR3 region: CASGTSGRVVNNEQFF. The DNA of the CDR3 is TGCGCCTCCGGGACTAGCGGGAGAGTAGTTAACAATGAGCAGTTCTTC.

In nucleotides, the CDR3 is TGTGCCTGCTTTCGGCCTGCCAGGGGCTACACCTTC. Protein: CACFRPARGYTF. The chain recombines TRBV19 with TRBJ1-2; unclear D gene. This CDR3 spans 12 amino acids. V dropped 11 bases and J dropped 8 bases, with 18 bases sitting between them. Germline CDR1 and CDR2: LNHDA and SQIVND (reference sequence). Drawing the rest from reference TRBV19 and TRBJ1-2, the complete variable domain is DGGITQSPKYLFRKEGQNVTLSCEQNLNHDAMYWYRQDPGQGLRLIYYSQIVNDFQKGDIAEGYSVSREKKESFPLTVTSAQKNPTAFYLCACFRPARGYTFGSGTRLTVV.

This clone has a handful of counts. The chain carries TRBV4-1 and TRBJ2-3, with D possibly being TRBD1 (6 bases). CDR3 length: 17 residues. The V gene lost 0 bases and the J gene lost 0 bases, with 13 bases spanning the gap. Germline CDR1 reads MGHRA; CDR2 reads YSYEKL. The CDR3 DNA reads TGCGCCAGCAGCCAAGAAGGCACAGGGATTAGCACAGATACGCAGTATTTT. It specifies CASSQEGTGISTDTQYF.

This clone was counted a few times. The rearrangement joins TRBV28 to TRBJ2-2; D not certain. The CDR3 sequence is 14 residues long. V lost 3 bases and J lost 3, with 8 bases in between. The germline V gene encodes CDR1 MDHEN and CDR2 SYDVKM. The DNA for the CDR3 is TGTGCCAGCAGTTTCGGGTTGGACACCGGGGAGCTGTTTTTT. It is translated as CASSFGLDTGELFF. Complete variable domain (other parts from reference TRBV28 and TRBJ2-2): DVKVTQSSRYLVKRTGEKVFLECVQDMDHENMFWYRQDPGLGLRLIYFSYDVKMKEKGDIPEGYSVSREKKERFSLILESASTNQTSMYLCASSFGLDTGELFFGEGSRLTVL.